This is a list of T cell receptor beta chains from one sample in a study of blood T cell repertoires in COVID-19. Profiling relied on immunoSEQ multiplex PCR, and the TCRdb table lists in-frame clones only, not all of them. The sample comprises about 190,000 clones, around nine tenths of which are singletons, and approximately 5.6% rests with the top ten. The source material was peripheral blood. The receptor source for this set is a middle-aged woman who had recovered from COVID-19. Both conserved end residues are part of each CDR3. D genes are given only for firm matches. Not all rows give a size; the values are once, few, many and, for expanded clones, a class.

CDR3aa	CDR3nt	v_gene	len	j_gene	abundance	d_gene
CASSVSGTGVGLFF	TGTGCCAGCAGCGTTTCCGGGACAGGGGTAGGTCTGTTTTTT	TRBV5-6	14	TRBJ1-4	few	TRBD1
CASRQGGEKLFF	TGTGCCAGCAGGCAGGGTGGCGAAAAACTGTTTTTT	TRBV14	12	TRBJ1-4	NA	NA
CASSQEGGGGYTF	TGTGCCAGCAGCCAAGAAGGGGGGGGTGGCTACACCTTC	TRBV3-1/TRBV3-2	13	TRBJ1-2	NA	NA
CASSVVGGDGYTF	TGTGCCAGCAGCGTAGTAGGAGGTGATGGCTACACCTTC	TRBV9	13	TRBJ1-2	NA	NA
CSAISLYEQYF	TGCAGTGCTATAAGCCTCTACGAGCAGTACTTC	TRBV20-1	11	TRBJ2-7	NA	NA
CASSVGPIYGYTF	TGTGCCAGCAGCGTAGGGCCGATCTATGGCTACACCTTC	TRBV9	13	TRBJ1-2	once	NA
CASSMGLAGVGHEQFF	TGTGCCAGTAGTATGGGACTAGCGGGTGTTGGCCATGAGCAGTTCTTC	TRBV19	16	TRBJ2-1	NA	TRBD2
CSVVQGNEKLFF	TGCAGCGTGGTACAGGGGAATGAAAAACTGTTTTTT	TRBV29-1	12	TRBJ1-4	NA	TRBD1
CASLAGDGELFF	TGTGCCAGCTTGGCGGGAGACGGGGAGCTGTTTTTT	TRBV6-5	12	TRBJ2-2	few	TRBD2
CASSLGQSNTEAFF	TGCGCCAGCAGCTTGGGTCAGTCTAACACTGAAGCTTTCTTT	TRBV5-1	14	TRBJ1-1	NA	NA
CASSFGGELLASPLHF	TGTGCCAGCAGCTTCGGAGGGGAGTTACTTGCTTCACCCCTCCACTTT	TRBV6-2/TRBV6-3	16	TRBJ1-6	NA	NA
CASSGGRGSNTEAFF	TGTGCCAGCAGCGGAGGGCGCGGATCGAACACTGAAGCTTTCTTT	TRBV7-8	15	TRBJ1-1	NA	NA
CSVGAGASNQPQHF	TGCAGCGTAGGGGCAGGGGCTAGCAATCAGCCCCAGCATTTT	TRBV29-1	14	TRBJ1-5	NA	NA
CSASPGGATDTQYF	TGCAGTGCTAGTCCTGGGGGCGCGACAGATACGCAGTATTTT	TRBV20-1	14	TRBJ2-3	NA	NA
CASSWDSSGANVLTF	TGTGCCAGCAGTTGGGACAGCTCTGGGGCCAACGTCCTGACTTTC	TRBV27	15	TRBJ2-6	few	TRBD1
CASSWDRIMNTEAFF	TGTGCCAGCAGTTGGGACAGGATTATGAACACTGAAGCTTTCTTT	TRBV6-5	15	TRBJ1-1	NA	TRBD1
CAISVEGSYNSPLHF	TGTGCCATCAGTGTCGAGGGCTCCTATAATTCACCCCTCCACTTT	TRBV10-3	15	TRBJ1-6	NA	NA
CAWSGPLVGTQYF	TGTGCCTGGAGTGGGCCTCTAGTTGGTACGCAGTATTTT	TRBV30	13	TRBJ2-3	NA	NA
CASSLRGTATYEQYF	TGTGCCAGCAGTTTAAGAGGGACAGCCACCTACGAGCAGTACTTC	TRBV28	15	TRBJ2-7	NA	TRBD1
CASSVTSGSWGTDTQYF	TGTGCCAGCAGCGTAACCAGCGGGAGTTGGGGAACAGATACGCAGTATTTT	TRBV9	17	TRBJ2-3	NA	TRBD2
CASSLGLAASKETQYF	TGTGCCAGCAGCTTAGGTTTAGCGGCTAGTAAGGAGACCCAGTACTTC	TRBV11-2	16	TRBJ2-5	NA	NA
CASSYSFQSLRAEAFF	TGTGCCAGCAGTTACTCCTTCCAAAGCCTGAGAGCTGAAGCTTTCTTT	TRBV6-2/TRBV6-3	16	TRBJ1-1	once	NA
CSVEDTNSGNTIYF	TGCAGCGTTGAGGACACCAACTCTGGAAACACCATATATTTT	TRBV29-1	14	TRBJ1-3	NA	NA
CASSRQQIAAFF	TGTGCCAGCAGTCGACAACAGATTGCGGCTTTCTTT	TRBV12-3/TRBV12-4	12	TRBJ1-1	NA	NA
CAWSPIQGAGEQYF	TGTGCCTGGAGTCCAATACAGGGGGCTGGCGAGCAGTACTTC	TRBV30	14	TRBJ2-7	NA	TRBD1
CASFTGTEAFF	TGTGCCAGCTTTACGGGGACTGAAGCTTTCTTT	TRBV12-3/TRBV12-4	11	TRBJ1-1	NA	NA
CASSLVSGQINTEAFF	TGCGCCAGCAGCTTGGTTTCTGGACAGATAAACACTGAAGCTTTCTTT	TRBV5-1	16	TRBJ1-1	NA	NA
CASRPLTVSNQPQHF	TGTGCCAGCAGGCCCCTGACAGTTTCCAATCAGCCCCAGCATTTT	TRBV6-5	15	TRBJ1-5	NA	NA
CASSPGDRDYEQYF	TGTGCCAGCAGCCCTGGGGACAGGGACTACGAGCAGTACTTC	TRBV28	14	TRBJ2-7	once	TRBD1
CASSFGPRTSTDTQYF	TGTGCCAGCAGCTTTGGACCCAGGACTAGCACAGATACGCAGTATTTT	TRBV7-9	16	TRBJ2-3	NA	NA
CASSKAAGQQEEKLFF	TGTGCCAGCAGCAAGGCTGCCGGCCAGCAGGAAGAAAAACTGTTTTTT	TRBV21-1	16	TRBJ1-4	NA	NA
CASSLAGTRTEAFF	TGCGCCAGCAGCTTGGCAGGGACAAGGACTGAAGCTTTCTTT	TRBV5-1	14	TRBJ1-1	once	NA
CASSLVWRVAGGPSNTGELFF	TGTGCCAGCAGTTTAGTTTGGCGGGTCGCGGGAGGGCCCTCGAACACCGGGGAGCTGTTTTTT	TRBV28	21	TRBJ2-2	few	TRBD2
CASSYPPGNTEAFF	TGTGCCAGCAGCTATCCCCCAGGGAACACTGAAGCTTTCTTT	TRBV5-4	14	TRBJ1-1	once	NA
CASSQALLAGASQTYEQYF	TGTGCCAGCAGCCAAGCCCTACTAGCGGGAGCATCACAAACCTACGAGCAGTACTTC	TRBV3-1/TRBV3-2	19	TRBJ2-7	NA	TRBD2
CASSPPGGETQYF	TGCGCCAGCAGCCCCCCGGGGGGAGAGACCCAGTACTTC	TRBV5-1	13	TRBJ2-5	NA	TRBD2